The 17 T cell receptor beta chains below all came from one sample that was sequenced in a study of Ad26.COV2.S vaccination and SARS-CoV-2 variants. Generated by immunoSEQ multiplex PCR, the TCRdb table keeps only in-frame clones and is missing some. The sample contains roughly 380,000 clones, about 91% of which appear only once. The sample consisted of peripheral blood, taken after recovery from COVID-19. These receptors came from a human donor who had recovered from COVID-19.

The chain combines TRBV6-5 with TRBJ1-1; 7 positions match TRBD1. This CDR3 is 14 amino acids long. V lost 6 bases and J lost 5; bases outside the gene matches: 9. Germline V gives CDR1 MNHEY, CDR2 SVGAGI. Here the CDR3 DNA reads TGTGCCAGCAGCCCCCAGGGGGTTCAGACTGAAGCTTTCTTT. It is translated as CASSPQGVQTEAFF.

The chain recombines TRBV7-9 with TRBJ1-4; 7 bases are a match to TRBD1. Germline-derived CDR1 and CDR2 are SEHNR and FQNEAQ (reference sequence). With 5 bases clipped from V and 6 bases from J, the junction kept 6 bases outside the gene matches. CDR3 length: 14 amino acids. The CDR3 region has the DNA TGTGCCAGCAGCCGTGACAGGGAGGATGAAAAACTGTTTTTT. Protein sequence: CASSRDREDEKLFF.

The chain combines TRBV7-9 with TRBJ2-3; D call uncertain. The CDR3 extends over 14 amino acids. Trimming cost V 4 bases and J 10 bases, with 18 bases left between them. CDR1 is SEHNR, CDR2 FQNEAQ, per germline (reference sequence). This chain's CDR3 is CASSSSSGDFPQYF. CDR3 sequence (DNA): TGTGCCAGCAGCTCCTCCTCGGGCGATTTCCCGCAGTATTTT.

The chain recombines TRBV25-1 with TRBJ1-4, with D possibly TRBD1 on 5 matching bases. The CDR3 has 15 residues. The V end lost 7 bases, the J end lost 2 bases, and 14 bases lay between the germline ends. CDR1 MGHDK and CDR2 SYGVNS come from the germline V gene. CDR3 nucleotide sequence: TGTGCCAGCACAAGGGGTCTTGGGACTAATGAAAAACTGTTTTTT. It codes for CASTRGLGTNEKLFF.

This clone appeared a single time. The chain combines TRBV2 with TRBJ2-7, with D possibly being TRBD2 (5 bases). Germline values: CDR1 SNHLY, CDR2 FYNNEI. Trimming shortened V by 2 bases and J by 0 bases, and 11 bases separated the two germline ends. The CDR3 loop spans 15 amino acids. In nucleotides, the CDR3 is TGTGCCAGCAGTGAATACCAAACTAGCTCCTACGAGCAGTACTTC. The encoded protein is CASSEYQTSSYEQYF. Looking up the rest from reference TRBV2 and TRBJ2-7 gives the full variable domain: EPEVTQTPSHQVTQMGQEVILRCVPISNHLYFYWYRQILGQKVEFLVSFYNNEISEKSEIFDDQFSVERPDGSNFTLKIRSTKLEDSAMYFCASSEYQTSSYEQYFGPGTRLTVT.

This rearrangement joins TRBV14 to TRBJ2-2; D remains unclear. The CDR3 length is 13 residues. V lost 1 base and J lost 6, with 6 bases in between. Germline CDR1 is SGHDN and CDR2 is FVKESK. The CDR3 is CASSQVQAGELFF. The CDR3 DNA reads as TGTGCCAGCAGCCAAGTTCAGGCCGGGGAGCTGTTTTTT.

The V gene is TRBV9, the J gene TRBJ1-2; 8 bases match TRBD1. The CDR3 covers 14 residues. The V gene end was trimmed by 8 bases and the J gene end by 1 base; junction bases not matched to a gene: 7. Germline CDR1 and CDR2: SGDLS and YYNGEE. This chain's CDR3 is CARDRDRLNYGYTF. The CDR3, as DNA: TGTGCCAGGGACCGGGACAGGCTTAACTATGGCTACACCTTC.

The J gene is TRBJ1-5, the V gene TRBV2; the D gene is possibly TRBD1 (6 bases). Per the germline V gene, CDR1 is SNHLY and CDR2 is FYNNEI. Trimming stripped 1 base from V and 4 bases from J, with 11 bases between. The CDR3 has 15 amino acids. The DNA of the CDR3 is TGTGCCAGCAGTGAAGACAGGGACGAGAATCAGCCCCAGCATTTT. Translated: CASSEDRDENQPQHF.

This chain links TRBV12-3 or TRBV12-4 with TRBJ1-5; D gene unclear. CDR3 length: 11 residues. V was shortened by 3 bases and J by 10 bases, with 7 bases between the two germline ends. The CDR3 coding sequence is TGTGCCAGCAGTTTTTCAGCCCCCCAGCATTTT. Translation gives CASSFSAPQHF.

This clone was counted a single time. One end of the junction fails to match germline, which may point to a read error. The chain links TRBV19 to TRBJ1-1; the D is unclear. Germline CDR1 LNHDA, CDR2 SQIVND (reference sequence). The CDR3 has 12 residues. The CDR3 loop is CASSIVPASVRF. CDR3 sequence (DNA): TGTGCCAGTAGTATCGTCCCCGCCAGTGTCCGGTTT.

The CDR3 reads CASSRSGGSDTQYF. The CDR3 DNA follows: TGTGCCAGCTCAAGGAGCGGGGGGTCAGATACGCAGTATTTT. The chain carries TRBV18 and TRBJ2-3; TRBD2 agrees at 9 bases. J lost 4 bases, V lost 5 bases, and 4 bases had no gene match. From germline, CDR1 is KGHSH and CDR2 LQKENI. The CDR3 covers 14 residues.

The chain combines TRBV5-4 with TRBJ1-1, with D tentatively TRBD1 (6 bases). Germline assignment: CDR1 SGHNT and CDR2 YYREEE (reference sequence). With 0 bases removed from V and 6 bases from J, the gap between germline ends came to 12 bases. The CDR3 is made up of 14 amino acids. The CDR3 nucleotides are TGTGCCAGCAGCTTGGATCGAGGGGGTTCTGAAGCTTTCTTT. Encoded protein: CASSLDRGGSEAFF.

V and J are TRBV4-1 and TRBJ1-2; D remains ambiguous. Trimming took off 0 bases at V and 3 bases at J, with 14 bases between the two ends. The germline V gene has CDR1 MGHRA and CDR2 YSYEKL. The CDR3 runs to 16 residues. As DNA, the CDR3 is TGCGCCAGCAGCCAAGAAGTGCGAGGGAGGGACTATGGCTACACCTTC. Amino acid sequence: CASSQEVRGRDYGYTF.

This CDR3 is CASSLPDRGEKLFF. CDR3 in DNA: TGTGCCAGCAGTCTTCCGGACAGGGGAGAAAAACTGTTTTTT. The chain employs TRBV7-9 and TRBJ1-4; 9 positions match TRBD1. Germline V gene data show CDR1 as SEHNR and CDR2 as FQNEAQ (reference sequence). The CDR3 runs to 14 residues. Trimming removed 6 bases from V and 8 bases from J; junction bases left unmatched: 7.

The J gene is TRBJ1-2, the V gene TRBV12-5; D not certain. Germline V gene sequence: CDR1 LGHNT, CDR2 FRNRAP. Between the trimmed V and J ends, which lost 0 bases and 5 bases, there was a span of 7 bases. The CDR3 has 13 amino acids. This CDR3 reads CASGLVLGYGYTF. CDR3 coding DNA: TGTGCTAGTGGTTTGGTACTGGGATATGGCTACACCTTC.

The V call is TRBV2, the J call TRBJ1-5; 10 bases fit TRBD1. The CDR3 consists of 16 residues. Germline CDR1 SNHLY, CDR2 FYNNEI. Trimming took 1 base from V and 3 from J; bases not matched to a gene: 3. CDR3 in amino acids: CASSEVGTGVNQPQHF. CDR3 DNA: TGTGCCAGCAGTGAAGTAGGGACAGGGGTCAATCAGCCCCAGCATTTT.

The chain joins TRBV10-3 to TRBJ2-2, with TRBD1 identical over 7 bases. Trimming took 1 base from V and 8 from J; bases not matched to a gene: 7. The CDR3 sequence is 15 residues long. In germline, CDR1 is ENHRY, CDR2 SYGVKD. CDR3 sequence reads: CAISELDRTGGELFF. CDR3 DNA sequence: TGTGCCATCAGTGAGTTGGACAGGACTGGAGGGGAGCTGTTTTTT.